This T cell receptor (beta chain) is from a study of blood T cell repertoires in COVID-19. For the study at large: Acute and convalescent COVID-19 samples came from the United States, Italy and Spain.

The trim removed 5 bases at V and 8 bases at J, leaving 10 bases unmatched. The V gene's germline CDR1 is LNHDA and CDR2 SQIVND (reference sequence). The CDR3 runs to 14 residues. Data came from immunoSEQ multiplex PCR; TCRdb stores just in-frame clones and leaves some out. The sample lists around 290,000 clones, 80% to 95% occurring once. Clinical history reported by participants formed the basis on which cohorts were assigned. Recovery meant two consecutive negative NP/OP PCR tests, professional clearance, or resolved symptoms. This receptor was obtained from a woman aged 25-40 years who had recovered from COVID-19. The source material was PBMCs or T cells enriched from blood (not recorded which). This chain joins TRBV19 and TRBJ1-2, with 8 bases matching TRBD1. CDR3 loop: CASSSDREAKGYTF. The CDR3 DNA follows: TGTGCCAGTAGTTCGGACAGGGAAGCGAAAGGCTACACCTTC.